Below, one T cell receptor beta chain is given with its context. The antigen remains unidentified. Study processing details: ImmunoSEQ only sent back junction sequences with no quality scores, so filtering was done differently. Sequencing used immunoSEQ multiplex PCR; TCRdb keeps in-frame clones, though not all of them. The V and J calls and clone size are taken from that table; D and trimming were inferred from the DNA. The repertoire consists of millions of clones, with around 96% occurring once and the leading ten covering approximately 1.2%. This record belongs to a study of shared clonotypes between healthy human individuals. The study's findings and limits: About 5.2% was the fraction of naive CD4 clonotypes found shared across a handful of donors. Despite large depth, sorted-subset datasets appeared incompletely sequenced.

Trimming stripped 1 base from V and 1 base from J, with 11 bases between. CDR3 length: 16 residues. Germline-derived CDR1 and CDR2 are SGHAT and FQNNGV. In the naive CD8 group, cells lacked CD45RO and were positively selected for CCR7, so terminally differentiated effector memory CD45RA+ cells were left out. The J gene is TRBJ1-3, the V gene TRBV11-2, with no clear D. The sequenced material came from naive CD8+ T cells sorted from blood. This TCR came from a young man in good health. In nucleotides, the CDR3 is TGTGCCAGCAGCTTAGCATATATCCAGTCTGGAAACACCATATATTTT. Its protein is CASSLAYIQSGNTIYF.